This T cell receptor beta chain came from a study of regulatory T cells in long-lasting Graves disease. Across the whole study: Newly diagnosed Graves' patients had under 3 months of antithyroid drugs.

Time point defined: newly diagnosed GD, antithyroid drugs for less than 3 months. TCR sequences were obtained from RNA taken from PBMCs. Libraries of TCR beta came from iRepertoire HTBI primers plus Arm-PCR of CDR3 regions. MiXCR was run by TCRdb on the multiplex PCR reads, yielding one entry per CDR3 protein. The data show around 250,000 distinct CDR3 sequences, with approximately 18% seen just once and less than 15% held by the top ten. J was trimmed by 0 bases and V by 3 bases; bases with no gene match: 4. The CDR3 contains 15 residues. Germline lookup yields CDR1 KGHSH and CDR2 LQKENI. In this sample, this clonotype turned up many times. This sample was also put to use in a study of T cells in Graves' hyperthyroidism and ophthalmopathy. From that paper: Diagnoses were established using clinical symptoms, serum thyroxine and TRAb, thyroid ultrasound and orbital computed tomography.

Specimen: peripheral blood mononuclear cells (PBMCs), collected at new diagnosis, from a patient treated with antithyroid drugs. V usage is TRBV18 and J usage is TRBJ2-7, with 8 nucleotides matching TRBD1. The TCR originated in a woman aged 30 to 39 with Graves disease. The DNA for the CDR3 is TGTGCCAGCTCACCCGACAGGGGAACCTCCTACGAGCAGTACTTC. Encoded protein: CASSPDRGTSYEQYF.